This T cell receptor beta chain was sequenced for a study of breast tumors, draining lymph nodes, adjacent tissues. General observations from the study: Tumor and nontumor repertoires were significantly more similar in luminal-like than in basal-like breast cancer. Tumor TCR diversity was below lymph nodes but above nontumor tissue.

The lymph nodes were axillary draining lymph nodes from breast cancer patients. TCRdb re-called the multiplex PCR reads with MiXCR, one entry per CDR3 protein. The table lists 70,000 to 95,000 distinct CDR3 sequences, about 21% of them singletons. Germline CDR1 is SGHTS and CDR2 is YDEGEE. The CDR3 has 15 residues. Trimming removed 3 bases at V and 4 bases at J, with 16 bases between. This clonotype was counted ten times or more. Its antigen is unknown. The sequenced sample consisted of axillary lymph node tissue. J is TRBJ2-5 and V is TRBV5-8, with D possibly TRBD2 on 5 matching bases. This receptor was identified in a female donor with breast cancer. Some clones in this sample may be carry-over from other donors' samples. The CDR3 DNA follows: TGTGCCAGCAGCTCCGCGGGTCCGAAACGAGAGACCCAGTACTTC. This gives the protein CASSSAGPKRETQYF.